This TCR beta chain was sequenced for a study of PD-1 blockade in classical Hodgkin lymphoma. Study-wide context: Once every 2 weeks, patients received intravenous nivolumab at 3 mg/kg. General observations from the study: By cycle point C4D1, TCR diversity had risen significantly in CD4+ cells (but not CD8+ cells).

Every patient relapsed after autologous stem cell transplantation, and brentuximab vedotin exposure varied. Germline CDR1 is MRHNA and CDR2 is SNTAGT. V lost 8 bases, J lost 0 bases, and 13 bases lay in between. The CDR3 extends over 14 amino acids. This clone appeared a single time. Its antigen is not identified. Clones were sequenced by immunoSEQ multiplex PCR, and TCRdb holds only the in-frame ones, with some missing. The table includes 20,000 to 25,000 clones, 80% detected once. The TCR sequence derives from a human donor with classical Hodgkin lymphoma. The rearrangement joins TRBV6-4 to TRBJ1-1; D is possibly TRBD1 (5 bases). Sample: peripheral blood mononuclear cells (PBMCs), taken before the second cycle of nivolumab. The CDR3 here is CASGQTAVNTEAFF. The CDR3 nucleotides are TGTGCCAGCGGTCAGACAGCAGTGAACACTGAAGCTTTCTTT.